A selection of T cell receptor beta chains follows, all from one sample in a study of control samples from healthy donors and cancer patients. Generated by immunoSEQ multiplex PCR, the TCRdb table keeps only in-frame clones and is missing some. The data hold 90,000 to 150,000 clones, with around 88% observed a single time. Sample: blood. These receptor sequences come from a man aged 35-49 years in good health. Each CDR3 is given with its conserved first and last residue. The size entry is marked missing in some rows and otherwise reads once, few, many or a size class.

clone_size	v_call	cdr3_length	j_call	cdr3_aa
.	TRBV29-1	13	TRBJ1-1	CSVEATANTEAFF
.	TRBV19	13	TRBJ1-1	CASSIKRDTEAFF
.	TRBV5-1	16	TRBJ1-1	CASSLVGGAMNTEAFF
.	TRBV7-9	16	TRBJ2-5	CASSSNRGPRQETQYF
.	TRBV19	15	TRBJ2-3	CASSTRLAGADTQYF
once	TRBV19	13	TRBJ1-1	CASSWGQHTEAFF
.	TRBV4-1	20	TRBJ2-1	CASSQIKGSGGPSSYNEQFF
.	TRBV6-6	11	TRBJ2-7	CASSENYEQYF
.	TRBV2	14	TRBJ1-2	CASSEGQGRYGYTF
.	TRBV11-3	14	TRBJ1-4	CASSQGGQYEKLFF
.	TRBV7-9	13	TRBJ1-5	CASSLAANQPQHF
.	TRBV18	16	TRBJ1-1	CASSPRDRGRGTEAFF
.	TRBV29-1	15	TRBJ2-1	CSVSMLAGVFNEQFF
.	TRBV6-5	13	TRBJ1-2	CASSPDRGRGYTF
.	TRBV4-2	16	TRBJ1-3	CASSQGAGPSGNTIYF
.	TRBV6-5	15	TRBJ2-5	CASSPSGGRAETQYF
.	TRBV12-3/TRBV12-4	13	TRBJ1-1	CASRNTGGTEAFF
.	TRBV9	15	TRBJ1-1	CASSVATGQNTEAFF
.	TRBV6-2/TRBV6-3	13	TRBJ1-2	CASSYPDTYGYTF
.	TRBV2	13	TRBJ2-3	CASSVARTDTQYF
.	TRBV7-3	14	TRBJ2-3	CASSTGPSTDTQYF
.	TRBV5-1	15	TRBJ1-3	CASSLDPGGGNTIYF
few	TRBV3-1/TRBV3-2	15	TRBJ1-5	CASSQDTGLGQPQHF
.	TRBV5-1	14	TRBJ2-3	CASRRTGGTDTQYF
.	TRBV2	15	TRBJ1-1	CASKDGGAGYTEAFF
.	TRBV24-1	10	TRBJ1-2	CATSYYGYTF
.	TRBV18	14	TRBJ1-6	CASSPITSNSPLHF
.	TRBV18	16	TRBJ1-6	CASSPISQGANSPLHF
.	TRBV4-2	15	TRBJ2-7	CASSQATGASYEQYF
.	TRBV24-1	16	TRBJ2-4	CATSDSGTGGVSIQYF
once	TRBV27	14	TRBJ1-4	CASSSEGLREKLFF
.	TRBV7-9	15	TRBJ2-3	CASSWTSGRTDTQYF
.	TRBV2	14	TRBJ2-6	CASRTVSGANVLTF
.	TRBV6-1	17	TRBJ1-1	CASSVGRQGVSSTEAFF
.	TRBV29-1	13	TRBJ2-5	CSVAGGGGETQYF
.	TRBV30	13	TRBJ2-7	CAWSTGGAYEQYF
.	TRBV4-1	16	TRBJ1-6	CASSQGRGSYNSPLHF
.	TRBV3-1/TRBV3-2	16	TRBJ2-2	CASSQEGSVISGELFF
.	TRBV7-2	15	TRBJ1-2	CASTPGTGDRYGYTF
.	TRBV3-1/TRBV3-2	13	TRBJ1-2	CASSNRDSYGYTF